The 18 T cell receptor beta chains below were found in one sample sequenced in a study of T cell responses to AZD1222 COVID-19 vaccine. TCRdb's copy holds only in-frame clones and misses some; the assay was immunoSEQ multiplex PCR. The table includes about 150,000 clones, 90% detected once. Sample: peripheral blood, taken on day 0 of AZD1222 vaccination. The receptors derive from an adult in good health.

The chain carries TRBV7-8 and TRBJ1-2; D is possibly TRBD1 (5 bases). Germline V lookup: CDR1 SGHVS, CDR2 FQNEAQ. This CDR3 spans 16 amino acids. The V and J ends lost 6 bases and 1 base respectively, with 18 bases between them. Here the CDR3 DNA reads TGTGCCAGCAGTCGTGGGACGGACCTTCTTAACTATGGCTACACCTTC. The encoded protein is CASSRGTDLLNYGYTF.

The rearrangement uses TRBV6-1 and TRBJ2-7, with 7 bases identical to TRBD2. CDR3 length: 20 residues. V dropped 2 bases and J dropped 4; count of bases not matched to a gene: 23. Germline CDR1 reads MNHNS; CDR2 reads SASEGT. This chain's CDR3 is CASSEIWDWGWGGRAYEQYF. In nucleotides, the CDR3 is TGTGCCAGCAGTGAAATTTGGGATTGGGGATGGGGAGGGAGGGCTTACGAGCAGTACTTC.

The chain recombines TRBV29-1 with TRBJ2-1, with 9 bases that match TRBD1. CDR1 and CDR2 (germline): SQVTM, ANQGSEA. Trimming at V came to 1 base and at J to 2 bases, leaving 6 bases not matched to a gene. This CDR3 region has 16 residues. The CDR3 nucleotides are TGCAGCGTTGAAGGGGCGAGGGACAGGGCCTACAATGAGCAGTTCTTC. Translated, it gives CSVEGARDRAYNEQFF.

The chain couples TRBV7-2 to TRBJ1-2; TRBD1 is a possible D gene (5 bases). Trimming stripped 5 bases from V and 0 bases from J, with 19 bases between. Per the germline V gene, CDR1 is SGHTA and CDR2 is FQGNSA. The CDR3 runs to 17 residues. The chain's CDR3 is CASSQFYRDPPNYGYTF. For the CDR3, the DNA is TGTGCCAGCAGCCAATTTTACCGGGACCCGCCTAACTATGGCTACACCTTC.

The gene calls are TRBV24-1 and TRBJ2-5; D is unresolved. V lost 4 bases and J lost 2, with 7 bases in between. Germline V gene lookup returns CDR1 KGHDR and CDR2 SFDVKD. The CDR3 has 13 amino acids. CDR3 region: CATSDLRQETQYF. CDR3 coding DNA: TGTGCCACCAGTGACCTCAGACAAGAGACCCAGTACTTC.

The genes are TRBV10-3 and TRBJ1-1, with D hard to call. The germline V and J ends were trimmed by 8 bases and 5 bases, with 15 bases remaining between them. Germline values: CDR1 ENHRY, CDR2 SYGVKD. This CDR3 comprises 13 residues. The CDR3 protein is CAISYGEETEAFF. In DNA, the CDR3 is TGTGCCATCTCCTATGGGGAGGAGACTGAAGCTTTCTTT.

The chain recombines TRBV7-6 with TRBJ1-5; D ambiguous. Germline V gives CDR1 SGHVS, CDR2 FNYEAQ. Trimming shortened V by 5 bases and J by 6 bases, and 14 bases separated the two germline ends. There are 14 residues in the CDR3. In DNA, the CDR3 is TGTGCCAGCAGCCAAAACGCGGGTGTTCAGCCCCAGCATTTT. Translation: CASSQNAGVQPQHF. The full variable domain, with the rest looked up from reference TRBV7-6 and TRBJ1-5, is GAGVSQSPRYKVTKRGQDVALRCDPISGHVSLYWYRQALGQGPEFLTYFNYEAQQDKSGLPNDRFSAERPEGSISTLTIQRTEQRDSAMYRCASSQNAGVQPQHFGDGTRLSIL.

This chain joins TRBV28 and TRBJ2-3; 10 nucleotides agree with TRBD2. This CDR3 has 18 residues. V lost 6 bases to trimming and J lost 0 bases; unmatched junction nucleotides: 12. Germline values: CDR1 MDHEN, CDR2 SYDVKM. CDR3 in DNA: TGTGCCAGCAGAATGGGACTAGCGAGAACGCCTAGCACAGATACGCAGTATTTT. Its translation: CASRMGLARTPSTDTQYF.

With regard to this clone: The sample holds other DNA sequences that translate to the same CDR3. The chain recombines TRBV5-5 with TRBJ2-7; TRBD2 is a possible D gene (5 bases). V was shortened by 4 bases and J by 0 bases, with 11 bases between the two germline ends. Germline assignment: CDR1 SGHKS and CDR2 YYEKEE (reference sequence). This CDR3 is 14 amino acids long. The CDR3 coding sequence is TGTGCCAGCAGCCAAAAAGGACTCTCCTACGAGCAGTACTTC. This codes for CASSQKGLSYEQYF. Full variable domain (outside the CDR3, taken from reference TRBV5-5 and TRBJ2-7): DAGVTQSPTHLIKTRGQQVTLRCSPISGHKSVSWYQQVLGQGPQFIFQYYEKEERGRGNFPDRFSARQFPNYSSELNVNALLLGDSALYLCASSQKGLSYEQYFGPGTRLTVT.

The chain uses TRBV21-1 and TRBJ2-7. TRBV21-1 corresponds to a pseudogene. There are 16 residues in the CDR3. The CDR3 nucleotides are TGTGCCAGCAGCAAAGGAGAATGGCAGCTCTCCTACGAGCAGTACTTC. Translated: CASSKGEWQLSYEQYF.

The chain joins TRBV6-5 to TRBJ1-4; no reliable D call. V lost 1 base and J 8 bases, leaving 11 bases between the germline ends. There are 14 residues in the CDR3. From germline, CDR1 is MNHEY and CDR2 SVGAGI. CDR3 residues: CASSYYSANEKLFF. The CDR3 bases are TGTGCCAGCAGTTACTACTCGGCCAACGAAAAACTGTTTTTT.

This chain links TRBV28 with TRBJ2-7; D unresolved. The CDR3 spans 15 residues. Germline V CDR1 and CDR2: MDHEN, SYDVKM. Trimming cost V 2 bases and J 0 bases, with 11 bases left between them. Written as DNA, the CDR3 is TGTGCCAGCAGTTTAGCGGCAGAGCGCTCCTACGAGCAGTACTTC. This codes for CASSLAAERSYEQYF.

This clone showed up just once. The genes are TRBV11-2 and TRBJ2-1; D gene uncertain. CDR1 is SGHAT and CDR2 is FQNNGV in the germline V gene. The CDR3 runs to 14 residues. V gave up 6 bases and J gave up 2 bases, with 11 bases separating them. CDR3 amino acids: CASSDTETYNEQFF. The CDR3 DNA reads as TGTGCCAGCAGTGACACAGAAACCTACAATGAGCAGTTCTTC.

This clone was observed once. V is TRBV6-2 or TRBV6-3 and J is TRBJ2-1, with TRBD2 matching over 7 bases. The CDR3 contains 15 residues. V lost 5 bases to trimming and J lost 2 bases; unmatched junction nucleotides: 6. Germline assignment: CDR1 MNHEY and CDR2 SVGEGT. For the CDR3, the DNA is TGTGCCAGCAGTCAATCTAGCGGACCCTACAATGAGCAGTTCTTC. It is translated as CASSQSSGPYNEQFF.

The genes are TRBV29-1 and TRBJ1-1; 9 bases align to TRBD1. This CDR3 region has 13 residues. The trim removed 7 bases at V and 1 base at J, leaving 4 bases unmatched. From germline, CDR1 is SQVTM and CDR2 ANQGSEA. CDR3 bases: TGCAGCGGAGGACAGGGGCGGAACACTGAAGCTTTCTTT. Translating gives CSGGQGRNTEAFF.

This chain links TRBV5-1 with TRBJ1-1; D ambiguous. Trimming removed 5 bases at V and 1 base at J, with 9 bases between. The length of the CDR3 is 13 residues. CDR1 is SGHRS and CDR2 is YFSETQ in the germline V gene. In DNA, the CDR3 is TGCGCCAGCAGTAAAGGCGAGAACACTGAAGCTTTCTTT. Protein: CASSKGENTEAFF.

This chain links TRBV29-1 with TRBJ2-5, with 8 bases fitting TRBD1. Germline CDR1 and CDR2: SQVTM and ANQGSEA. J was trimmed by 1 base and V by 4 bases; bases with no gene match: 8. The CDR3 covers 15 residues. CDR3 sequence (DNA): TGCAGCGTTGGGGGAACAGGGGGGTTCCAAGAGACCCAGTACTTC. Its translation: CSVGGTGGFQETQYF.

This sequence joins TRBV28 and TRBJ1-5; the D is unclear. The CDR3 totals 14 residues. V lost 4 bases and J 5 bases, leaving 12 bases between the germline ends. From germline, CDR1 is MDHEN and CDR2 SYDVKM. DNA of the CDR3: TGTGCCAGCAGTTCGGGATACAGCGATCAGCCCCAGCATTTT. It is translated as CASSSGYSDQPQHF.